Listed here are 13 T cell receptor beta chains from one sample, sequenced in a study of blood T cell repertoires in COVID-19. Libraries were prepared by immunoSEQ multiplex PCR; TCRdb keeps only in-frame clonotypes and omits some of them. The sample lists about 200,000 clones, approximately 90% seen once, with about 1.2% in the top ten. The sequenced material came from PBMCs or T cells enriched from blood (not recorded which). These receptors came from a young man who had recovered from COVID-19.

The chain couples TRBV5-1 to TRBJ2-7; D possibly corresponds to TRBD1 (5 bases). V shed 1 base and J shed 3 bases, with 11 bases lying between them. Germline V gene lookup returns CDR1 SGHRS and CDR2 YFSETQ. The CDR3 is made up of 14 amino acids. CDR3 protein: CASSLQSRVYEQYF. The CDR3 DNA reads as TGCGCCAGCAGCTTGCAGTCCAGGGTCTACGAGCAGTACTTC.

The chain couples TRBV7-2 to TRBJ2-7, with 7 bases identical to TRBD1. Germline V lookup: CDR1 SGHTA, CDR2 FQGNSA. This CDR3 region has 14 residues. J was trimmed by 0 bases and V by 6 bases; bases with no gene match: 5. In DNA, the CDR3 is TGTGCCAGCAGGGACCGGGACAGCTCCTACGAGCAGTACTTC. The encoded protein is CASRDRDSSYEQYF.

The V call is TRBV27, the J call TRBJ1-4; D is perhaps TRBD1 (6 bases). The germline V gene encodes CDR1 MNHEY and CDR2 SMNVEV (reference sequence). This CDR3 has 14 amino acids. V was cut by 6 bases and J by 7 bases, with 15 bases left in between. CDR3 region: CASRRGAGVEKLFF. CDR3 coding DNA: TGTGCCAGCAGGCGGGGGGCAGGGGTTGAAAAACTGTTTTTT. The whole variable domain, filled in from reference TRBV27 and TRBJ1-4, reads EAQVTQNPRYLITVTGKKLTVTCSQNMNHEYMSWYRQDPGLGLRQIYYSMNVEVTDKGDVPEGYKVSRKEKRNFPLILESPSPNQTSLYFCASRRGAGVEKLFFGSGTQLSVL.

This clone was observed once. This chain joins TRBV9 and TRBJ2-5; 7 bases line up with TRBD1. There are 15 residues in the CDR3. CDR1 and CDR2 from the germline V gene are SGDLS and YYNGEE. The junction had 7 bases not matched to a gene; V was cut back by 3 bases and J by 2 bases. The CDR3: CASSALTGIQETQYF. The CDR3 nucleotides are TGTGCCAGCAGCGCCTTGACAGGGATACAAGAGACCCAGTACTTC.

The rearrangement uses TRBV7-6 and TRBJ2-1, with TRBD2 matching over 11 bases. Germline trimming cut 1 base from V and 7 bases from J; bases unmatched to any gene: 3. The V gene's germline CDR1 is SGHVS and CDR2 FNYEAQ. The CDR3 is 15 residues long. CDR3 DNA: TGTGCCAGCAGCTTAGTTCTAGCGGGAGGAAATGAGCAGTTCTTC. Protein sequence: CASSLVLAGGNEQFF.

The V call is TRBV9, the J call TRBJ2-7; D unresolved. Germline V lookup: CDR1 SGDLS, CDR2 YYNGEE. The CDR3 contains 15 residues. V was shortened by 0 bases and J by 0 bases, with 10 bases between the two germline ends. CDR3 in DNA: TGTGCCAGCAGCGTAGGAGGCCGAAGCTCCTACGAGCAGTACTTC. This encodes CASSVGGRSSYEQYF.

The chain has TRBV7-9 and TRBJ1-2, with TRBD1 as a possible D gene (6 bases). The germline gives CDR1 SEHNR, CDR2 FQNEAQ (reference sequence). This CDR3 is built from 13 residues. Trimming cost V 7 bases and J 4 bases, with 13 bases left between them. CDR3 sequence: CASIFRGSYGYTF. CDR3 DNA: TGTGCCAGCATCTTCAGGGGTAGCTATGGCTACACCTTC.

The chain uses TRBV6-1 and TRBJ2-1, with a weak D call TRBD1 (6 bases). The germline gives CDR1 MNHNS, CDR2 SASEGT. The CDR3 loop spans 15 amino acids. V was cut by 1 base and J by 5 bases, with 12 bases left in between. The CDR3 nucleotides read TGTGCCAGCAGTGAAGGACAGGTGACCCACAATGAGCAGTTCTTC. Translated, it gives CASSEGQVTHNEQFF.

The genes are TRBV25-1 and TRBJ1-6; D ambiguous. This CDR3 is built from 14 residues. CDR1 MGHDK and CDR2 SYGVNS come from the germline V gene. Trimming removed 2 bases at V and 9 bases at J, with 11 bases between. The CDR3 DNA reads as TGTGCCAGCAGTGAACACGGGAGCTCTTCACCCCTCCACTTT. Translated, it gives CASSEHGSSSPLHF.

There are a few counts of this clone. This rearrangement joins TRBV7-9 to TRBJ2-3; D not certain. Trimming removed 2 bases from V and 2 bases from J, with 8 bases in between. This CDR3 contains 14 residues. The germline gives CDR1 SEHNR, CDR2 FQNEAQ (reference sequence). The CDR3 reads CASSLSGPTDTQYF. The CDR3 DNA reads as TGTGCCAGCAGCTTAAGTGGGCCCACAGATACGCAGTATTTT.

The chain links TRBV6-6 to TRBJ2-7; TRBD1 might be the D (6 bases). Germline lookup yields CDR1 MNHNY and CDR2 SVGAGI (reference sequence). V was trimmed by 7 bases and J by 5 bases, leaving 15 bases between them. The CDR3 runs to 13 residues. The CDR3 here is CASNLGGGDEQYF. DNA of the CDR3: TGTGCCAGCAATTTAGGGGGTGGCGACGAGCAGTACTTC.

This chain connects TRBV7-9 to TRBJ1-6; unclear D gene. CDR3 size: 14 residues. The germline gives CDR1 SEHNR, CDR2 FQNEAQ (reference sequence). V was trimmed by 1 base and J by 8 bases, leaving 9 bases between them. The CDR3 loop is CASSLGRWDSPLHF. CDR3 DNA sequence: TGTGCCAGCAGCTTAGGCAGGTGGGATTCACCCCTCCACTTT.

V usage is TRBV2 and J usage is TRBJ2-3, with TRBD2 matching over 7 bases. V lost 11 bases and J lost 2; bases outside the gene matches: 10. This CDR3 is built from 14 residues. Looked up from germline, CDR1 is SNHLY and CDR2 is FYNNEI. The DNA for the CDR3 is TGTGCCGGCCTGGGGCGGGAGAACACAGATACGCAGTATTTT. Encoded protein: CAGLGRENTDTQYF.